Included here is one TCR beta chain sequence, with context. As handled by the study authors: Amplifying reference gene primers gave estimates of nucleated cell counts. Sequencing was performed with immunoSEQ multiplex PCR; in TCRdb, only in-frame clones are kept and a portion is missing. V, J and clone size are taken as reported in that table, and D and trimming were inferred from the DNA itself. The sample has 250,000 to 300,000 clones; 85% to 90% are singletons. The sample comes from a study of blood T cell repertoires in COVID-19. About the study: Researchers got acute and convalescent COVID-19 samples from the United States, Italy and Spain. T cells, B-cell-depleted T cells, or PBMCs supplied cDNA or gDNA.

Those enrolled in Seattle joined during active infection and were followed longitudinally afterward. The sequence was obtained from a woman aged 25 to 39 with COVID-19, enrolled during active disease. Sequenced sample: peripheral blood.

Here the CDR3 reads CASSDIGSGSYEQYF. CDR3 nucleotide sequence: TGCGCCAGCAGTGATATTGGTAGCGGCTCCTACGAGCAGTACTTC. The chain has TRBV10-2 and TRBJ2-7; the D gene is possibly TRBD2 (6 bases). Trimming stripped 3 bases from V and 0 bases from J, with 12 bases between. The germline gives CDR1 WSHSY, CDR2 SAAADI. The CDR3 is made up of 15 amino acids.